This is a list of T cell receptor beta chains from one sample in a study of monozygotic twins with inflammatory bowel disease. TCRdb reprocessed the 5' RACE reads and stores each CDR3 protein as one record, lacking DNA. The sample holds under 200,000 distinct CDR3 sequences. Sequencing was carried out using blood. Every receptor here comes from a human donor with ulcerative colitis or Crohn's disease, or a healthy co-twin of an affected twin (not recorded which). CDR3s include the opening cysteine and the closing phenylalanine or tryptophan.

j_call: TRBJ2-5
v_call: TRBV24-1
cdr3_aa: CATSDLNSLTQYF

j_call: TRBJ2-2
v_call: TRBV19
cdr3_aa: CASSISDRAGELFF

j_call: TRBJ2-2
v_call: TRBV11-1
cdr3_aa: CASSPFMPGELFF

j_call: TRBJ2-1
v_call: TRBV6-5
cdr3_aa: CASSFPGTEYNEQFF

j_call: TRBJ1-1
v_call: TRBV6-2/TRBV6-3
cdr3_aa: CASSPIPVTGTEAFF

j_call: TRBJ1-6
v_call: TRBV20-1
cdr3_aa: CSARVPDRGDSPLHF

j_call: TRBJ1-3
v_call: TRBV20-1
cdr3_aa: CSASHPSGNTIYF

j_call: TRBJ1-1
v_call: TRBV5-6
cdr3_aa: CASSLWGQPLNTEAFF

j_call: TRBJ1-6
v_call: TRBV3-1
cdr3_aa: CASSQMGQGASPLHF

j_call: TRBJ2-2
v_call: TRBV10-3
cdr3_aa: CAIRGLAGPTGELFF

j_call: TRBJ2-3
v_call: TRBV6-1
cdr3_aa: CAYRTSGRAGDTQYF

j_call: TRBJ1-1
v_call: TRBV4-1
cdr3_aa: CASSQGRKNTEAFF

j_call: TRBJ2-1
v_call: TRBV5-1
cdr3_aa: CASSVRQGSSYNEQFF

j_call: TRBJ2-3
v_call: TRBV30
cdr3_aa: CACDRGLKADTQYF

j_call: TRBJ2-2
v_call: TRBV12-3/TRBV12-4
cdr3_aa: CASRPGGGGNTGELFF

j_call: TRBJ2-7
v_call: TRBV7-9
cdr3_aa: CASSYRDTPSYEQYF

j_call: TRBJ1-1
v_call: TRBV20-1
cdr3_aa: CSASNSGPQGGGTEAFF

j_call: TRBJ2-6
v_call: TRBV5-4
cdr3_aa: CASSFPVGSSGANVLTF

j_call: TRBJ2-1
v_call: TRBV7-3
cdr3_aa: CASSLKRGDYNEQFF

j_call: TRBJ2-1
v_call: TRBV7-6
cdr3_aa: CASSLLESYNEQFF

j_call: TRBJ2-7
v_call: TRBV20-1
cdr3_aa: CSAYLGEKHEQYF

j_call: TRBJ2-5
v_call: TRBV28
cdr3_aa: CASSFLSKGVQETQYF

j_call: TRBJ1-5
v_call: TRBV3-1
cdr3_aa: CASSQKGGGQPQHF

j_call: TRBJ2-4
v_call: TRBV28
cdr3_aa: CASSFWWRTPNIQYF

j_call: TRBJ2-1
v_call: TRBV11-3
cdr3_aa: CASSLHREYEQFF

j_call: TRBJ1-2
v_call: TRBV28
cdr3_aa: CASSRQRGCYTF

j_call: TRBJ1-4
v_call: TRBV10-3
cdr3_aa: CAISESRQGSGATNEKLFF

j_call: TRBJ2-1
v_call: TRBV6-1
cdr3_aa: CASREGRNEQFF

j_call: TRBJ2-3
v_call: TRBV12-3/TRBV12-4
cdr3_aa: CASSFRLAELTDTQYF